This TCR beta chain was found in a study of blood T cell repertoires in COVID-19. Study-level background: PBMCs, B-cell-depleted T cells, or T cells were the source of the cDNA or gDNA that made up the material.

The V end lost 3 bases, the J end lost 0 bases, and 9 bases lay between the germline ends. This CDR3 comprises 15 residues. The germline CDR1 and CDR2 sequences are MDHEN and SYDVKM. Under the authors' procedure: Amplification from reference gene primers served as the basis for estimated nucleated cell counts. Some clones are missing from TCRdb's copy, which holds only in-frame ones; the method was immunoSEQ multiplex PCR. V and J calls plus clone size are reproduced from that table; the DNA served to infer D and trimming. The sample holds 250,000 to 400,000 clones, roughly nine tenths seen once. Each recovered donor of Cohort 3 presented with two negative PCRs, clearance, or symptom resolution. As to this clone: This sample includes further DNA sequences coding for the same CDR3.

Specimen: PBMCs or T cells enriched from blood (not recorded which). The rearrangement joins TRBV28 to TRBJ1-5, with D possibly TRBD1 on 5 matching bases. The sequence was obtained from a man aged 55 to 70 who had recovered from COVID-19. The CDR3 coding sequence is TGTGCCAGCAGTTTGGGGGGACGTAGCAATCAGCCCCAGCATTTT. As protein: CASSLGGRSNQPQHF.